What follows are 14 T cell receptor beta chains derived from one specimen sequenced in a study of human T cells and chemical hapten exposure. TCRdb re-called the RACE reads with MiXCR, one entry per CDR3 protein. The sample lists around 56,000 distinct CDR3 sequences; roughly 9.8% were seen once. Time point denoted: pre-sensitization, week 0. The treatment is: therapeutic diphenylcyclopropenone sensitization with weekly scalp DPC. Sequencing was performed on whole blood, taken in connection with sensitization to the hapten diphenylcyclopropenone (DPC). All receptors derive from a man between 35 and 55 years old with alopecia areata. Some clones in this sample may be carry-over from other donors' samples.

The CDR3 bases are TGTGCAAGTCGCTTGCCCCCGTCAGCCCCGGGACAGTGCGTCCCGGCCCCGAACACCGGGGAGCTGTTTTTT. Translating it yields CASRLPPSAPGQCVPAPNTGELFF. The chain is built from TRBV12-2 and TRBJ2-2; TRBD1, the table's D call, lacks a check against the DNA. TRBV12-2 is reported as a pseudogene. The CDR3 has 24 amino acids.

The sample holds many counts of this clonotype. The J gene is TRBJ2-1, the V gene TRBV24-1; 12 positions match TRBD2. J gave up 8 bases and V 3 bases, and 7 bases lay outside the gene matches. The CDR3 consists of 16 residues. The germline V gene has CDR1 KGHDR and CDR2 SFDVKD. The CDR3 region has the DNA TGTGCCACCAGTGATCTCGCTAGCGGGAGGGCCGATGAGCAGTTCTTC. It codes for CATSDLASGRADEQFF.

This clonotype was seen many times. Here the CDR3 DNA reads TGTGCCAGCAGCTTAATAACTAGCGGGAGCAGTGAGCAGTTCTTC. As protein: CASSLITSGSSEQFF. The J gene is TRBJ2-1, the V gene TRBV11-1, with 11 bases aligning to TRBD2. The ends lost 2 bases at V and 9 bases at J; junction bases unmatched: 6. CDR3 length: 15 residues. The germline CDR1 and CDR2 sequences are SGHAT and FQDESV (reference sequence).

This clonotype was seen repeatedly, ten times or more. The CDR3, as DNA: TGTGCCAGCAGCGACAAGACTAGCGGGAGACTCACAGATACGCAGTATTTT. This translates into CASSDKTSGRLTDTQYF. The chain recombines TRBV7-9 with TRBJ2-3; 12 bases line up with TRBD2. The CDR3 extends over 17 amino acids. Germline trimming cut 5 bases from V and 2 bases from J; bases unmatched to any gene: 8. The V gene's germline CDR1 is SEHNR and CDR2 FQNEAQ (reference sequence).

This clonotype was seen at least ten times. The rearrangement joins TRBV20-1 to TRBJ1-6, with D uncertain. The CDR3 sequence is 14 residues long. The V and J ends lost 7 bases and 3 bases respectively, with 13 bases between them. In germline, CDR1 is DFQATT, CDR2 SNEGSKA (reference sequence). The CDR3 DNA reads as TGCAGTGGAAAAGATGGTGGCTATAATTCACCCCTCCACTTT. Protein sequence: CSGKDGGYNSPLHF.

This clonotype was counted between two and nine times. This sequence joins TRBV7-6 and TRBJ2-5; 8 bases map to TRBD2. The junction had 6 bases not matched to a gene; V was cut back by 5 bases and J by 4 bases. The CDR3 length is 14 residues. Germline V lookup: CDR1 SGHVS, CDR2 FNYEAQ. As DNA, the CDR3 is TGTGCCAGCAGCGAGACCGGGACTAGAGAGACCCAGTACTTC. Protein product: CASSETGTRETQYF.

This CDR3 reads CSARDSTRNQPQHF. The CDR3 DNA reads as TGCAGTGCTAGAGATTCGACCCGTAATCAGCCCCAGCATTTT. The chain combines TRBV20-1 with TRBJ1-5, with D unresolved. The CDR3 extends over 14 amino acids. Germline V lookup: CDR1 DFQATT, CDR2 SNEGSKA (reference sequence). V was cut by 0 bases and J by 4 bases, with 10 bases left in between.

This clonotype was counted many times. The chain uses TRBV12-3 or TRBV12-4 and TRBJ2-2; D gene uncertain. The CDR3 extends over 14 amino acids. V was shortened by 2 bases and J by 1 base, with 5 bases between the two germline ends. CDR3 sequence (DNA): TGTGCCAGCAGTTTAATAAGGAACACCGGGGAGCTGTTTTTT. Translated, it gives CASSLIRNTGELFF.

This clonotype has at least ten counts. The V and J genes are TRBV3-1 and TRBJ1-1; possibly TRBD1 for D (5 bases). Germline CDR1 reads LGHDT; CDR2 reads YNNKEL (reference sequence). V lost 3 bases and J 0 bases, leaving 8 bases between the germline ends. CDR3 length: 14 residues. The CDR3 DNA reads TGTGCCAGCAGCCAGACAGCCATGAACACTGAAGCTTTCTTT. It specifies CASSQTAMNTEAFF. Combining the CDR3 with reference TRBV3-1 and TRBJ1-1 gives the whole variable domain DTAVSQTPKYLVTQMGNDKSIKCEQNLGHDTMYWYKQDSKKFLKIMFSYNNKELIINETVPNRFSPKSPDKAHLNLHINSLELGDSAVYFCASSQTAMNTEAFFGQGTRLTVV.

This clonotype has just a few counts. This rearrangement joins TRBV7-9 to TRBJ2-7; 7 bases map to TRBD1. Germline trimming cut 5 bases from V and 4 bases from J; bases unmatched to any gene: 11. Germline values: CDR1 SEHNR, CDR2 FQNEAQ (reference sequence). The CDR3 has 15 amino acids. The CDR3 sequence is CASSPTGLRTYEQYF. As DNA, the CDR3 is TGTGCCAGCAGCCCGACAGGGTTAAGGACGTACGAGCAGTACTTC.

As to this clonotype: Without the conserved terminal phenylalanine or tryptophan, this CDR3 likely stems from a read error. The CDR3: CASSPASGGPPLTDTQYY. CDR3 DNA: TGTGCCAGCAGCCCCGCTAGCGGGGGCCCACCTCTCACAGATACGCAGTATTAT. The rearrangement joins TRBV28 to TRBJ2-3; 10 positions agree with TRBD2. Germline V gives CDR1 MDHEN, CDR2 SYDVKM. The CDR3 sequence is 18 residues long. After removal of 6 bases from V and 2 bases from J, the junction contained 14 bases not matched to a gene.

V gene TRBV30 combines with J gene TRBJ1-5; D uncertain. Trimming took off 0 bases at V and 4 bases at J, with 7 bases between the two ends. Germline CDR1 GTSNPN, CDR2 SVGIG (reference sequence). CDR3 length equals 13 residues. This CDR3 reads CAWSVAENQPQHF. In nucleotides, the CDR3 is TGTGCCTGGAGTGTAGCAGAGAATCAGCCCCAGCATTTT.

The chain links TRBV7-2 to TRBJ2-1; 9 nucleotides line up with TRBD2. With 5 bases clipped from V and 5 bases from J, the junction kept 7 bases outside the gene matches. Looked up from germline, CDR1 is SGHTA and CDR2 is FQGNSA. The length of the CDR3 is 15 residues. This chain's CDR3 is CASSPEGLANNEQFF. DNA for the CDR3: TGTGCCAGCAGCCCCGAAGGACTAGCGAACAATGAGCAGTTCTTC.

This clonotype showed up just a few times. The gene calls are TRBV28 and TRBJ1-1; unclear D gene. CDR1 and CDR2 (germline): MDHEN, SYDVKM. The CDR3 is 12 residues long. Trimming took off 3 bases at V and 4 bases at J, with 6 bases between the two ends. DNA of the CDR3: TGTGCCAGCAGTTTTCTTGGCACTGAAGCTTTCTTT. This sequence encodes CASSFLGTEAFF.